This is a list of T cell receptor beta chains from one sample in a study of cytomegalovirus exposure and HLA in healthy donors. Measured with immunoSEQ multiplex PCR; TCRdb has only the in-frame clones, and not every one. The sample totals 130,000 to 150,000 clones. Sequences were obtained from PBMCs. The receptors shown here come from a male donor in good health and CMV-seronegative. The CDR3 runs from the conserved cysteine through the conserved F or W. A D gene is named only where the DNA matches it firmly.

j_call | v_call | d_call | cdr3_nt | cdr3_aa
TRBJ2-5 | TRBV4-2 | - | TGTGCCAGCAGCCAGGCTTTGTTAGGCGGGGGCGAGGAAGAGACCCAGTACTTC | CASSQALLGGGEEETQYF
TRBJ2-5 | TRBV7-2 | - | TGTGCCAGCAGCCCGAACTTGATTACCCAGACCCAGTACTTC | CASSPNLITQTQYF
TRBJ2-7 | TRBV2 | - | TGTGCCAGCAGGAACTTCGCCTCCTACGAGCAGTACTTC | CASRNFASYEQYF
TRBJ1-5 | TRBV25-1 | TRBD1 | TGTGCCAGCAGTGAATCCAGGGGGCTCAGCAATCAGCCCCAGCATTTT | CASSESRGLSNQPQHF
TRBJ2-7 | TRBV4-1 | - | TGCGCCAGCAGCCCCAAGGACTCCTCCTACGAGCAGTACTTC | CASSPKDSSYEQYF
TRBJ2-6 | TRBV7-3 | TRBD1 | TGTGCCAGCAGCTCAAGGACAGGGGGCCCCTCTGGGGCCAACGTCCTGACTTTC | CASSSRTGGPSGANVLTF
TRBJ2-1 | TRBV29-1 | - | TGCAGCGTTGAAGGGGCATACTCCTACAATGAGCAGTTCTTC | CSVEGAYSYNEQFF
TRBJ1-2 | TRBV10-3 | TRBD1 | TGTGCCATCAAACCGACAGGGATTAGTGACTATGGCTACACCTTC | CAIKPTGISDYGYTF
TRBJ2-7 | TRBV4-2 | - | TGTGCCAGCAGCCAAGAAGGAGACTTCTACGAGCAGTACTTC | CASSQEGDFYEQYF
TRBJ1-5 | TRBV23-1 | TRBD1 | TGCGCCAGCAGCCCCCGTCATTCTGGGACAGGGGGAGGGAGCAATCAGCCCCAGCATTTT | CASSPRHSGTGGGSNQPQHF
TRBJ2-5 | TRBV29-1 | TRBD2 | TGCAGCGTGGGGGCGGGGGGCGGAGGGACCCAGTACTTC | CSVGAGGGGTQYF
TRBJ1-1 | TRBV30 | - | TGTGCCTTCCAGGGCGGTAGAACTGAAGCTTTCTTT | CAFQGGRTEAFF
TRBJ2-7 | TRBV6-1 | - | TGTGCCAGCAGTGAAGGTCGGACAGACATCTACGAGCAGTACTTC | CASSEGRTDIYEQYF
TRBJ1-4 | TRBV29-1 | TRBD1 | TGCAGCGCTAACCCTGGACAGGGGAATGAAAAACTGTTTTTT | CSANPGQGNEKLFF
TRBJ2-2 | TRBV9 | - | TGTGCCAGCAGCGTAGGAGAGCTCCACACCGGGGAGCTGTTTTTT | CASSVGELHTGELFF
TRBJ1-2 | TRBV5-1 | TRBD1 | TGCGCCAGCAGCCTGGGACAGAACTATGGCTACACCTTC | CASSLGQNYGYTF
TRBJ1-1 | TRBV10-2 | - | TGCGCCAGCAGTATTAGTGGACAGCTCGGGACTGAAGCTTTCTTT | CASSISGQLGTEAFF
TRBJ1-1 | TRBV29-1 | - | TGCAGCTCCGCCACTGTGAACACTGAAGCTTTCTTT | CSSATVNTEAFF
TRBJ1-2 | TRBV4-3 | - | TGCGCCAGCAGCCGTGGGGCCGACAGCCTCCCCAACTATCTTTGGGACTATGGCTACACCTTC | CASSRGADSLPNYLWDYGYTF
TRBJ1-5 | TRBV7-9 | TRBD1 | TGTGCCAGCAGCTTAGCGGACAGGGGAGGGTGGCCCCAGCATTTT | CASSLADRGGWPQHF
TRBJ1-1 | TRBV2 | TRBD1 | TGTGCCAGTGAAGGGACAGACGAGACTGAAGCTTTCTTT | CASEGTDETEAFF
TRBJ1-1 | TRBV6-5 | - | TGTGCCAGCAGAGAAAGGGGCACGAACACTGAAGCTTTCTTT | CASRERGTNTEAFF
TRBJ2-1 | TRBV30 | TRBD2 | TGTGCCTGGAGTTTCCTCCTAGCGGGAGTCCCTGAGCAGTTCTTC | CAWSFLLAGVPEQFF
TRBJ2-7 | TRBV29-1 | - | TGCAGCGTTGAAAGGTCACTAAACGAGCAGTACTTC | CSVERSLNEQYF
TRBJ2-7 | TRBV27 | - | TGTGCCAGCAGCCGGAGAGACTCCTCGCTCAAGCAGTACTTC | CASSRRDSSLKQYF
TRBJ2-5 | TRBV27 | TRBD2 | TGTGCCAGCAGCCGTACTAGCGGGAGGGAGACCCAGTACTTC | CASSRTSGRETQYF
TRBJ1-1 | TRBV19 | - | TGTGCCAGTAGTGAGCATTACGGGACTGAAGCTTTCTTT | CASSEHYGTEAFF
TRBJ1-6 | TRBV5-6 | - | TGTGCCAGCAGCTGGGGGGAGTTTTCACCCCTCCACTTT | CASSWGEFSPLHF
TRBJ1-1 | TRBV15 | - | TGTGCCACCAGCAGTCCCCATCAGGGAAAGGACACTGAAGCTTTCTTT | CATSSPHQGKDTEAFF
TRBJ2-7 | TRBV5-1 | - | TGCGCCAGCAGCTTGGACAGATTTCAATACGAGCAGTACTTC | CASSLDRFQYEQYF
TRBJ2-3 | TRBV5-1 | - | TGCGCCAGCAGCTACAGAGACACAGATACGCAGTATTTT | CASSYRDTDTQYF
TRBJ1-2 | TRBV27 | - | TGTGCCAGCAGTTTCAGACAGAACTATGGCTACACCTTC | CASSFRQNYGYTF
TRBJ1-1 | TRBV2 | - | TGTGCCAGCGTAGCAATTGAAGCTTTCTTT | CASVAIEAFF
TRBJ2-2 | TRBV7-2 | - | TGTGCCAGCTATGTCGGTACCGGGGAGCTGTTTTTT | CASYVGTGELFF
TRBJ2-7 | TRBV5-4 | TRBD1 | TGTGCCAGCAGCCAGGGACAGGGTCGAGAAGAGCAGTACTTC | CASSQGQGREEQYF
TRBJ1-1 | TRBV30 | - | TGTGCCTGGAGTGGCAGGGTGGCTTTCTTT | CAWSGRVAFF
TRBJ2-3 | TRBV7-7 | TRBD2 | TGTGCTAGCAGTCAAAGGGGTGGGGGGGGCACAGATACGCAGTATTTT | CASSQRGGGGTDTQYF
TRBJ2-7 | TRBV6-5 | - | TGTGCCAGCAGTTACTCGAGAGGAGGTGGGGACTACGAGCAGTACTTC | CASSYSRGGGDYEQYF
TRBJ2-7 | TRBV18 | TRBD1 | TGTGCCAGCTCACCAAGGGGACAGGCCTCCGCGGATCACTCCTACGAGCAGTACTTC | CASSPRGQASADHSYEQYF
TRBJ1-1 | TRBV6-5 | - | TGTGCCAGCAGTTACTCGCGGACACAGAACACTGAAGCTTTCTTT | CASSYSRTQNTEAFF
TRBJ2-2 | TRBV2 | - | TGTGCCAGCAGTGGTACCCAGGGGAACAGCGGGGAGCTGTTTTTT | CASSGTQGNSGELFF
TRBJ1-2 | TRBV6-1 | TRBD1 | TGTGCCAGCAGAGGGGCAGGGGGCCTTAACTATGGCTACACCTTC | CASRGAGGLNYGYTF
TRBJ2-5 | TRBV6-5 | TRBD2 | TGTGCCAGCACCGGACTAGGGAGGCAAGAGACCCAGTACTTC | CASTGLGRQETQYF
TRBJ1-1 | TRBV7-9 | TRBD1 | TGTGCCAGCAGCGCGTCACAGGGGTCGACTGAAGCTTTCTTT | CASSASQGSTEAFF
TRBJ1-2 | TRBV14 | - | TGTGCCAGCAGCCAAGGGACAGACGGCTACACCTTC | CASSQGTDGYTF
TRBJ2-6 | TRBV7-6 | - | TGTGCCAGCAGCCCCTTGGACAGCGCGAGCTCTGGGGCCAACGTCCTGACTTTC | CASSPLDSASSGANVLTF
TRBJ2-7 | TRBV7-2 | - | TGTGCCAGCAGCTTACAGAAATCCTACGAGCAGTACTTC | CASSLQKSYEQYF
TRBJ2-7 | TRBV7-2 | TRBD1 | TGTGCCAGCAGCGCGGCGGCGACAGGGGAGGAGCAGTACTTC | CASSAAATGEEQYF
TRBJ2-1 | TRBV4-3 | TRBD1 | TGCGCCAGCAGCCAAGGTGGGACAGGGGTTCCCAAAGAGCAGTTCTTC | CASSQGGTGVPKEQFF
TRBJ1-2 | TRBV7-9 | TRBD1 | TGTGCCAGCAGCTTAGGGACAGGAAACTATGGCTACACCTTC | CASSLGTGNYGYTF
TRBJ2-7 | TRBV6-1 | TRBD1 | TGTGCCAGCAGCGCCCGGGACAGGGGGTCCTACGAGCAGTACTTC | CASSARDRGSYEQYF
TRBJ1-1 | TRBV27 | - | TGTGCCAGCAGTTTGGCGGGGGTGAACACTGAAGCTTTCTTT | CASSLAGVNTEAFF
TRBJ2-1 | TRBV6-5 | TRBD2 | TGTGCCAGCAGTTTAAGCGGGAGTCTCGATGAGCAGTTCTTC | CASSLSGSLDEQFF